The present TCR beta chain was sequenced within a study of blood T cell repertoires in COVID-19. The overall study: From the United States, Italy and Spain came samples of acute and convalescent COVID-19. From T cells, B-cell-depleted T cells, or PBMCs came the material, which was cDNA or gDNA.

In its sample, this clone was seen once. Germline lookup yields CDR1 MNHEY and CDR2 SVGAGI. This CDR3 has 15 amino acids. Trimming took 7 bases from V and 7 from J; bases not matched to a gene: 10. Authors' methods: Counts of nucleated cells, estimated from reference gene primer amplification, were obtained. Only in-frame clones appear in the TCRdb table, and some are missing; sequencing was by immunoSEQ multiplex PCR. The D gene and trimming were derived from the DNA, and the V and J assignments and clone size from that table. The table has approximately 200,000 clones, 70% to 90% seen once. The rearrangement uses TRBV6-5 and TRBJ2-2; 9 positions agree with TRBD1. The sequence was obtained from a man aged 35-49 years with acute or convalescent COVID-19. The specimen sequenced was peripheral blood. The CDR3 DNA reads as TGTGCCAGCATTTGGGGACAGGGTTCCATCGGGGAGCTGTTTTTT. Translation gives CASIWGQGSIGELFF.